This T cell receptor (beta chain) was obtained from a study of shared clonotypes between healthy human individuals. Across the whole study: The donor group consisted of a couple of women and three men, aged 18 to 49. Study-level findings and limits: Of the naive CD4 clonotypes, around 4.9% were shared across several donors. Clonotypes which were not shared had lower generation probabilities than clonotypes that all four donors shared.

The germline V gene encodes CDR1 LGHNA and CDR2 YSLEER. The J segment lost 9 bases and the V segment lost 4 bases, leaving 5 bases of the junction unmatched. There are 14 residues in the CDR3. The authors distributed each subset's genomic DNA evenly over several immunoSEQ plates. Clones were sequenced by immunoSEQ multiplex PCR, and TCRdb holds only the in-frame ones, with some missing. The repertoire holds 850,000 to 1,200,000 clones, roughly 80% seen once, with about 1.4% in the top ten. Concerning this clone: Its antigen remains unidentified.

The sample was memory CD4+ T cells sorted from blood. Specified subset: CD45RA-negative fraction. This receptor was obtained from a man in his late teens or twenties in good health. The genes are TRBV4-3 and TRBJ1-6, with 8 nucleotides matching TRBD1. The CDR3 is CASSLQGGSSPLHF. The DNA of the CDR3 is TGCGCCAGCAGCCTACAGGGGGGTTCTTCACCCCTCCACTTT.